This T cell receptor beta chain was sequenced in a study of blood T cell repertoires in COVID-19. Study information: Samples taken during acute and convalescent COVID-19 were collected in the United States, Italy and Spain. PBMCs, B-cell-depleted T cells, or T cells were the source of the cDNA or gDNA that made up the material.

TCRdb's copy holds only in-frame clones and misses some; the assay was immunoSEQ multiplex PCR. Counted here are 250,000 to 300,000 clones, approximately 88% occurring once; the ten biggest clones make up 1%. For recovered donors of Cohort 3, there were two negative PCRs, clearance, or symptom resolution. The material sequenced was PBMCs or T cells enriched from blood (not recorded which). This sequence originates from a woman in her twenties or thirties who had recovered from COVID-19.

The DNA for the CDR3 is TGTGCCAGCAGTCCATCGGGACAGGGGTTCTACAATCAGCCCCAGCATTTT. Protein: CASSPSGQGFYNQPQHF. V gene TRBV28 combines with J gene TRBJ1-5; 10 bases are shared with TRBD1. The J segment lost 3 bases and the V segment lost 5 bases, leaving 10 bases of the junction unmatched. CDR3 length: 17 amino acids. The germline gives CDR1 MDHEN, CDR2 SYDVKM.